A selection of T cell receptor beta chains follows, all from one sample in a study of blood T cell repertoires in COVID-19. Using immunoSEQ multiplex PCR, the repertoire was profiled, and TCRdb retains in-frame clones only, with some absent. The table shows 65,000 to 90,000 clones, with around 86% occurring only once. Material: peripheral blood. These receptors all stem from a man over 45 with active COVID-19. CDR3s include the opening cysteine and the closing phenylalanine or tryptophan. The D gene is left open where the match is weak. Clone sizes are given selectively: once, few, many, or a class where the clone is expanded.

size	V	J	D	CDR3	DNA
NA	TRBV6-2/TRBV6-3	TRBJ2-3	TRBD2	CASSYSAQDGTRPHADTQYF	TGTGCCAGCAGTTACTCGGCCCAGGACGGGACTAGGCCTCACGCAGATACGCAGTATTTT
NA	TRBV5-1	TRBJ2-5	TRBD2	CASSLSLAGVETQYF	TGCGCCAGCAGCTTGAGCCTAGCGGGAGTAGAGACCCAGTACTTC
once	TRBV12-3/TRBV12-4	TRBJ1-1	TRBD1	CASSLLTGVEAFF	TGTGCCAGCAGTTTATTGACAGGGGTTGAAGCTTTCTTT
NA	TRBV7-3	TRBJ2-6	NA	CASSLRQAVSGANVLTF	TGTGCCAGCAGCTTACGACAGGCTGTCTCTGGGGCCAACGTCCTGACTTTC
NA	TRBV3-1/TRBV3-2	TRBJ1-5	NA	CASSQDIRVDQPQHF	TGTGCCAGCAGCCAAGATATCAGGGTAGATCAGCCCCAGCATTTT
NA	TRBV6-4	TRBJ1-2	NA	CASSDRGYGYTF	TGTGCCAGCAGTGACCGGGGCTATGGCTACACCTTC
NA	TRBV2	TRBJ2-7	NA	CASSEASGYEQYF	TGTGCCAGCAGTGAAGCATCCGGTTACGAGCAGTACTTC
NA	TRBV11-1	TRBJ1-2	TRBD1	CASSLRGQANYGYTF	TGTGCCAGCAGCTTAAGGGGGCAAGCTAACTATGGCTACACCTTC
NA	TRBV5-5	TRBJ1-4	NA	CASSLGPAGEKLFF	TGTGCCAGCAGCTTAGGGCCGGCGGGGGAAAAACTGTTTTTT
NA	TRBV19	TRBJ1-1	NA	CASTPGFNTEAFF	TGTGCCAGTACCCCAGGTTTTAACACTGAAGCTTTCTTT
NA	TRBV19	TRBJ1-4	NA	CASSIVSTNEKLFF	TGTGCCAGTAGTATCGTTTCAACTAATGAAAAACTGTTTTTT
NA	TRBV28	TRBJ2-7	TRBD1	CASMAVGGPEGYYEQYF	TGTGCCAGCATGGCTGTAGGGGGCCCCGAAGGCTACTACGAGCAGTACTTC
NA	TRBV5-1	TRBJ1-2	NA	CASSLISGDGYTF	TGCGCCAGCAGCTTGATCTCGGGGGATGGCTACACCTTC
NA	TRBV6-5	TRBJ2-7	TRBD1	CASFWQGAGEQYF	TGTGCCAGCTTTTGGCAGGGGGCGGGTGAGCAGTACTTC
NA	TRBV7-2	TRBJ2-2	TRBD2	CASSLLAGAGELFF	TGTGCCAGCAGCTTACTAGCGGGAGCCGGGGAGCTGTTTTTT
few	TRBV2	TRBJ1-5	NA	CASSPWFQGNQPQHF	TGTGCCAGCAGCCCCTGGTTCCAGGGCAATCAGCCCCAGCATTTT
NA	TRBV6-5	TRBJ1-6	NA	CASSYSIQGLNSPLHF	TGTGCCAGCAGTTACTCTATCCAGGGGTTAAATTCACCCCTCCACTTT
NA	TRBV28	TRBJ2-7	TRBD1	CASNLVRDRISYEQYF	TGTGCCAGCAACCTGGTCCGGGACAGGATTTCCTACGAGCAGTACTTC
NA	TRBV28	TRBJ2-3	NA	CASSSISPRSDTQYF	TGTGCCAGCAGTTCCATATCCCCCCGGTCAGATACGCAGTATTTT
NA	TRBV27	TRBJ2-7	TRBD1	CASSPGTGFYEQYF	TGTGCCAGCAGTCCCGGGACAGGGTTCTACGAGCAGTACTTC
NA	TRBV6-6	TRBJ2-1	TRBD1	CASSTWTGGEQFF	TGTGCCAGCAGTACCTGGACAGGGGGTGAGCAGTTCTTC
NA	TRBV2	TRBJ1-5	TRBD1	CASSGQGRNQPQHF	TGTGCCAGCAGCGGACAGGGACGCAATCAGCCCCAGCATTTT
NA	TRBV7-2	TRBJ2-7	NA	CASSLVLQGDYEQYF	TGTGCCAGCAGCTTAGTATTACAGGGAGACTACGAGCAGTACTTC
NA	TRBV7-3	TRBJ2-3	TRBD2	CASRASGGKDTQYF	TGTGCCAGCAGGGCTAGCGGGGGGAAGGATACGCAGTATTTT
NA	TRBV7-2	TRBJ2-7	TRBD1	CASSEGTGTHEQYF	TGTGCCAGCAGCGAGGGGACAGGGACCCACGAGCAGTACTTC
NA	TRBV9	TRBJ1-5	NA	CASSSDQGPQPQHF	TGTGCCAGCAGCTCAGACCAGGGTCCTCAGCCCCAGCATTTT
NA	TRBV5-4	TRBJ1-5	NA	CASSPGRGADQPQHF	TGTGCCAGCAGCCCTGGGCGGGGGGCTGATCAGCCCCAGCATTTT
NA	TRBV27	TRBJ2-2	TRBD1	CASSSRTGRTGELFF	TGTGCCAGCAGTTCAAGGACAGGGCGCACCGGGGAGCTGTTTTTT
NA	TRBV24-1	TRBJ2-2	NA	CATSDPGQPPGELFF	TGTGCCACCAGTGATCCGGGACAACCACCCGGGGAGCTGTTTTTT
NA	TRBV7-9	TRBJ1-5	NA	CASSDYREINQPQHF	TGTGCCAGCAGCGATTACAGGGAGATCAATCAGCCCCAGCATTTT
NA	TRBV5-8	TRBJ2-5	TRBD1	CASSRRQGGYF	TGTGCCAGCAGCCGGCGACAGGGGGGGTACTTC
NA	TRBV19	TRBJ2-1	TRBD2	CASSIGGRVGNEQFF	TGTGCCAGTAGTATTGGCGGGAGAGTCGGCAATGAGCAGTTCTTC
NA	TRBV6-5	TRBJ2-7	TRBD1	CASRSTRDRGHEQYF	TGTGCCAGCAGGTCGACCCGGGACAGGGGTCACGAGCAGTACTTC
NA	TRBV29-1	TRBJ2-2	TRBD2	CSVVAGALNTGELFF	TGCAGCGTTGTAGCGGGGGCCCTGAACACCGGGGAGCTGTTTTTT
NA	TRBV28	TRBJ2-1	NA	CASTDGAGEFF	TGTGCCAGCACCGACGGGGCAGGGGAATTCTTC
NA	TRBV24-1	TRBJ2-7	NA	CATSDSASALPYEQYF	TGTGCCACCAGTGATTCCGCTAGCGCTCTCCCCTACGAGCAGTACTTC
NA	TRBV30	TRBJ2-7	TRBD2	CAWRGASGRWSEQYF	TGTGCCTGGAGGGGCGCTAGCGGGAGATGGAGCGAGCAGTACTTC